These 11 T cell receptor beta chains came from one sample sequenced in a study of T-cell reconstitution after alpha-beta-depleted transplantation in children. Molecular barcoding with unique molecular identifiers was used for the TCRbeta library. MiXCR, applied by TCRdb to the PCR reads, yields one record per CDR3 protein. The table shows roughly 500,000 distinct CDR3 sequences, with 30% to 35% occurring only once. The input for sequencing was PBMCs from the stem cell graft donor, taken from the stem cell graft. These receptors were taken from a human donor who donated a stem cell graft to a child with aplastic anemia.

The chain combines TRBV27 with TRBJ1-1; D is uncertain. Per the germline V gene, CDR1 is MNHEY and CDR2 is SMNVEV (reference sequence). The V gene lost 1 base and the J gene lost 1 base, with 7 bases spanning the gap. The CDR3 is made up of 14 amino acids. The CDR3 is CASSLYTTNTEAFF. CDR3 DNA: TGTGCCAGCAGTTTATACACCACGAACACTGAAGCTTTCTTT.

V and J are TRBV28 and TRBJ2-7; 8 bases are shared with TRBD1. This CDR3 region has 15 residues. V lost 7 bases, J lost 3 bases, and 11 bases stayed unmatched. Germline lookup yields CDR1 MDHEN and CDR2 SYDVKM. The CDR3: CASTLYRGQGYEQYF. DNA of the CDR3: TGTGCCAGCACCCTTTACCGAGGACAGGGCTACGAGCAGTACTTC.

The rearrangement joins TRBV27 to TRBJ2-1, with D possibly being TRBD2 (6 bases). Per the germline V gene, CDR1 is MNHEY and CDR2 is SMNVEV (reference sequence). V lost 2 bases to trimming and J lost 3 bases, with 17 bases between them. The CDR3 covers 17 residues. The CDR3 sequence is CASSLLIGASVYNEQFF. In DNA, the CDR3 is TGTGCCAGCAGTTTACTCATCGGGGCTAGCGTCTACAATGAGCAGTTCTTC.

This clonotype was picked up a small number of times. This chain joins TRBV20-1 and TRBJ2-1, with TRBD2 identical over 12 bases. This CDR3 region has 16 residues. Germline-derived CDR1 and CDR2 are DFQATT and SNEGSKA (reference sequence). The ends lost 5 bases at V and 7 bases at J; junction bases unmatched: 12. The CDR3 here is CSAGDFRLAGVNEQFF. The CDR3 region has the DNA TGCAGTGCTGGCGATTTTAGACTAGCGGGAGTAAATGAGCAGTTCTTC.

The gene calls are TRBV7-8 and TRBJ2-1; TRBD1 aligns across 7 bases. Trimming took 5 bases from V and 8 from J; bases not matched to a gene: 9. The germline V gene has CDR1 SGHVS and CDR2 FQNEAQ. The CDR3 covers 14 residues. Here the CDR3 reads CASSRRGGGDEQFF. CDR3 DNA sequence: TGTGCCAGCAGCCGGCGAGGGGGCGGAGATGAGCAGTTCTTC.

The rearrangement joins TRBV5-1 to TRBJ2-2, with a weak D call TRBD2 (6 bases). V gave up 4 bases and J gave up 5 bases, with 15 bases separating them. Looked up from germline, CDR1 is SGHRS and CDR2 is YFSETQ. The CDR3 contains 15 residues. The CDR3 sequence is CASSISGSRTGELFF. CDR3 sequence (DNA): TGCGCCAGCAGCATATCCGGGAGCCGGACCGGGGAGCTGTTTTTT.

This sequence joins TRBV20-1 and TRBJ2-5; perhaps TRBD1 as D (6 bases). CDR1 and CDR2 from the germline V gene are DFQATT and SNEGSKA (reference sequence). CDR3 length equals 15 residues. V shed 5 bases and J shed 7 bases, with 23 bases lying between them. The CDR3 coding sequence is TGCAGTGCTGAACACCGCCTCGGACAGCCCGGGACCCAGTACTTC. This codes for CSAEHRLGQPGTQYF.

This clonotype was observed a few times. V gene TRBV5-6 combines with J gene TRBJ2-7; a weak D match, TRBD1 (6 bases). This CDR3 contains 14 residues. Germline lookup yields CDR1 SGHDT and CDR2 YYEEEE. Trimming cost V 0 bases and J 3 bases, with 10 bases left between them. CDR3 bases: TGTGCCAGCAGCTTGGCGGTAGGGGGCTACGAGCAGTACTTC. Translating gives CASSLAVGGYEQYF. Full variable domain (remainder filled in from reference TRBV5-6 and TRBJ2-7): DAGVTQSPTHLIKTRGQQVTLRCSPKSGHDTVSWYQQALGQGPQFIFQYYEEEERQRGNFPDRFSGHQFPNYSSELNVNALLLGDSALYLCASSLAVGGYEQYFGPGTRLTVT.

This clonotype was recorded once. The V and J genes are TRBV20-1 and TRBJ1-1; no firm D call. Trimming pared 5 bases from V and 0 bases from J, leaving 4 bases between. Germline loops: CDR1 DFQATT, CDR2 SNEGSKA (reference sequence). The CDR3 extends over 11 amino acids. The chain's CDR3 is CSAPMNTEAFF. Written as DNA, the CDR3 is TGCAGTGCTCCCATGAACACTGAAGCTTTCTTT.

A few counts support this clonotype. The chain's CDR3 is CSAMTSGRIFGVNEQFF. The CDR3 bases are TGCAGTGCAATGACTAGCGGGAGGATTTTTGGTGTAAATGAGCAGTTCTTC. The chain carries TRBV20-1 and TRBJ2-1, with 13 positions matching TRBD2. V gave up 6 bases and J gave up 7 bases; unmatched junction bases: 15. Germline V gene lookup returns CDR1 DFQATT and CDR2 SNEGSKA (reference sequence). CDR3 size: 17 residues.

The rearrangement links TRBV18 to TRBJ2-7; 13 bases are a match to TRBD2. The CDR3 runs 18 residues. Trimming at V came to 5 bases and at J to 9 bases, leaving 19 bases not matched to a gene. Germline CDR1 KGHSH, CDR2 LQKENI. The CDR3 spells CASSTLPGTSGEISRQYF. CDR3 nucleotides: TGTGCCAGCTCAACACTACCCGGGACTAGCGGGGAGATTTCAAGGCAGTACTTC.